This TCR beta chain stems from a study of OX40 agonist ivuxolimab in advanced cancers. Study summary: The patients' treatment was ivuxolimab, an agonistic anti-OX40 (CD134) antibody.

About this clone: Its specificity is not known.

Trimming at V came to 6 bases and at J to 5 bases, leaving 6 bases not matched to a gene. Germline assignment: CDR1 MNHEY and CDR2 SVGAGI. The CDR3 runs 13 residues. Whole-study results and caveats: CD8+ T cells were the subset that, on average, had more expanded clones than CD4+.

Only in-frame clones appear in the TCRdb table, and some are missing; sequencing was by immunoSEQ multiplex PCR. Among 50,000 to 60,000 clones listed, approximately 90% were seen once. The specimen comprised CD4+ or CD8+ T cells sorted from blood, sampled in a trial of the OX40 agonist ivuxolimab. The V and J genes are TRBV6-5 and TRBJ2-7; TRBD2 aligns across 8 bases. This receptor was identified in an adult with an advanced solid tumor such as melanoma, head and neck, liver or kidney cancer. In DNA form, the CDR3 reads TGTGCCAGCAGCCATCCGGGAGGGCACGAGCAGTACTTC. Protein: CASSHPGGHEQYF.